The clone carrying this T cell receptor beta chain appeared a few times. Antigen unknown. TCRdb re-called the RT-PCR reads through MiXCR, storing one row per CDR3 protein. The sample gives around 580,000 distinct CDR3 sequences, 10% to 15% of which show up once; approximately 10% is in the top ten. This sample is part of a study of response to subunit inactivated influenza vaccine. The study, taken as a whole, reports: A suggestion made by the authors is that each seasonal influenza vaccination recruits few new T cells.

Sequences were derived from PBMCs from blood, sampled on the day of vaccination. The clonotype was recovered from a man between 45 and 60 years old who received an inactivated influenza vaccine.

This CDR3 is CSARGPGTRSGELFF. CDR3 bases: TGCAGTGCTAGAGGCCCCGGGACTAGAAGCGGGGAGCTGTTTTTT. V gene TRBV20-1 combines with J gene TRBJ2-2, with TRBD2 matching over 8 bases. The V segment lost 1 base and the J segment 7 bases; nucleotides outside the gene matches: 8. The CDR3 totals 15 residues. Germline CDR1 and CDR2: DFQATT and SNEGSKA (reference sequence).